This T cell receptor beta chain was sequenced for a study of beta chain features in type 1 diabetes. Across the whole study: Sorted cells, more than 95,000,000 in number, were examined across all samples. Study conclusions and caveats: The study found fewer insertions and more deletions at VDJ junctions in type 1 diabetes patients. In every one of the four CD4+ subsets, TCRB CDR3s were moderately but significantly shorter in Type 1 diabetes patients.

Per germline, CDR1 SQVTM and CDR2 ANQGSEA. The ends lost 7 bases at V and 0 bases at J; junction bases unmatched: 9. CDR3 length: 15 amino acids. Notes on this clone: Antigen specificity is unknown.

The entirety of the isolated RNA underwent reverse transcription, so expressed TCRB transcripts were sequenced. The protocol was immunoSEQ multiplex PCR, while the TCRdb copy is restricted to in-frame clones and leaves out a portion. This sample has more than 300,000 clones; more than 12% occur once, and the top ten carry 0.019%. This receptor was obtained from a woman younger than 35 in good health. Sequenced input: naive CD4+ T cells from blood. The V call is TRBV29-1, the J call TRBJ1-1; 9 bases agree with TRBD1. CDR3 in amino acids: CSAGSQGALNTEAFF. For the CDR3, the DNA is TGCAGCGCCGGATCACAGGGGGCTCTGAACACTGAAGCTTTCTTT.